This is a list of T cell receptor beta chains from one sample in a study of cytomegalovirus exposure and HLA in healthy donors. Method: immunoSEQ multiplex PCR; TCRdb's copy keeps in-frame clones and lacks some. Altogether roughly 120,000 clones are present, just under 75% being singletons, with the ten largest covering under 5.5%. The specimen sequenced was PBMCs. These receptors were collected from a man aged 60 to 75 in good health and CMV-seropositive. The conserved cysteine and the conserved F or W are not part of the CDR3 here. The D gene is left open where the match is weak.

TRBV4-1	TRBJ2-1	-	ASSQAWGLTYNEQF
TRBV6-5	TRBJ1-4	-	ASRRVERVNEKLF
TRBV4-1	TRBJ1-2	-	ASSQGTTEPIYGYT
TRBV19	TRBJ1-1	-	ASSGGQIFTEAF
TRBV19	TRBJ1-2	-	ASSIGRDGYT
TRBV14	TRBJ1-6	-	ASSQETRARPLH
TRBV6-1	TRBJ1-5	-	ASSGGGSNQPQH
TRBV21-1	TRBJ2-1	-	ATDDSSYNEQF
TRBV2	TRBJ1-2	-	AREKQGRADGYT
TRBV30	TRBJ2-3	-	AWLGVTDTQY
TRBV11-2	TRBJ2-2	TRBD2	ASRRGGFNTGELF
TRBV2	TRBJ1-2	TRBD1	ASTSDRAYYGYT
TRBV27	TRBJ1-6	-	ASSWWAGSTSPLH
TRBV29-1	TRBJ1-2	-	SVGRGQGYP
TRBV9	TRBJ2-7	-	ASSVVTGTPSYEQY
TRBV28	TRBJ2-2	-	ASGTVRGTGELF
TRBV5-8	TRBJ1-4	-	ASSPDSPTNEKLF
TRBV7-9	TRBJ2-1	TRBD2	ASSRLAGEDDEQF
TRBV6-5	TRBJ2-3	TRBD1	ASSLGTGDTQY
TRBV6-5	TRBJ1-2	-	ASSATAPVNYGYT
TRBV2	TRBJ1-4	TRBD1	ASRTGREGEKLF
TRBV28	TRBJ1-2	-	ASSLQDYGYT